This T cell receptor beta chain was observed in a study of cytomegalovirus exposure and HLA in healthy donors. The overall study: Among the roughly 400 genotyped donors, 70% to 85% were placed in the Caucasian-associated ancestry cluster.

J lost 9 bases, V lost 5 bases, and 7 bases had no gene match. The CDR3 contains 13 residues. Germline loops: CDR1 SGHNT, CDR2 YENEEA. Findings and caveats of the study: There were several of the most significant clusters that appeared linked to common viral pathogens in a later analysis.

PCR primers comprised 60 Vbeta and 13 Jbeta primers. Produced via immunoSEQ multiplex PCR; TCRdb's table is partial and in-frame only. The sample shows some 190,000 clones, roughly 80% of them seen only once. On this clone: Its matching antigen is unknown.

Input material: PBMCs. This clonotype was obtained from a woman in her fifties or sixties in good health and CMV-seronegative. V usage is TRBV11-3 and J usage is TRBJ2-4; TRBD1 agrees at 7 bases. CDR3 DNA sequence: TGTGCCAGCAGCCCCCTCCCAGGGGGCATTCAGTACTTC. Translation: CASSPLPGGIQYF.